This entry is about one TCR beta chain. This sample was included in a study of control samples from healthy donors and cancer patients. The data were produced by immunoSEQ multiplex PCR, yet TCRdb's version contains in-frame clones alone and is incomplete. Among around 55,000 clones listed, around 90% were seen once. The CDR3 loop spans 15 amino acids. Germline CDR1 MNHEY, CDR2 SVGAGI. The V and J ends lost 4 bases and 3 bases respectively, with 10 bases between them. The chain couples TRBV6-5 to TRBJ1-6; D unresolved. The receptor was isolated from a man aged 35 to 55 with colorectal cancer. The sample taken for sequencing was PBMCs. CDR3 DNA sequence: TGTGCCAGCAGTTGGACCCTCGACTATAATTCACCCCTCCACTTT. This gives the protein CASSWTLDYNSPLHF.